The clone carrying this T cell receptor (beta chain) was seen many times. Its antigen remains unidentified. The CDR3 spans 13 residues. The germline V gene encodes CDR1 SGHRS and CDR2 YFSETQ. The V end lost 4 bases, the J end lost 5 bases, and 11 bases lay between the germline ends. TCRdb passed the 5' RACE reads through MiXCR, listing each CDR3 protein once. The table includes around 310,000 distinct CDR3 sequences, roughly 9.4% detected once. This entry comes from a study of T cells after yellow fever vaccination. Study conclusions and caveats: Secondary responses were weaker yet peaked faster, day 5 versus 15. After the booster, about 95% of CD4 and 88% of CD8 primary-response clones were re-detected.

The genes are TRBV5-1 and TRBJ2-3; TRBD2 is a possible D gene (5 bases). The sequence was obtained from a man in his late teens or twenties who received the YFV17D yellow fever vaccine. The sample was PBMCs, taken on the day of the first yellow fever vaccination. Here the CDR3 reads CASSVNGEDTQYF. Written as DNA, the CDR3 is TGCGCCAGCAGCGTCAACGGGGAAGATACGCAGTATTTT.